Shown below are 32 T cell receptor beta chains from a single sample sequenced in a study of shared clonotypes between healthy human individuals. Only in-frame clones appear in the TCRdb table, and some are missing; sequencing was by immunoSEQ multiplex PCR. The top ten hold around 1.7% of the sample, which has around 2,000,000 clones, about 92% seen once. Cells designated naive CD8 were CD45RO-negative and were positively selected for CCR7, with terminally differentiated effector memory CD45RA+ cells excluded. Sequences were obtained from naive CD8+ T cells from PBMCs. Receptors originate from a man aged 18 to 29 in good health. Some clones in this sample may be carry-over from other donors' samples.

The table lists this clone with a count of one. This chain uses TRBV19 with TRBJ2-7, with D perhaps assigned TRBD1 or TRBD2 (5 bases each). Germline loops: CDR1 LNHDA, CDR2 SQIVND (reference sequence). V was pared by 10 bases and J by 2 bases, with 12 bases between. The CDR3 spans 12 residues. Here the CDR3 reads CATEGSAYEQYF. CDR3 sequence (DNA): TGTGCCACCGAGGGGTCTGCCTACGAGCAGTACTTC.

This chain uses TRBV27 with TRBJ2-3; 10 nucleotides line up with TRBD2. With V trimmed by 5 bases and J by 1 base, 12 bases remained unmatched. CDR1 MNHEY and CDR2 SMNVEV come from the germline V gene (reference sequence). This CDR3 region has 18 residues. This chain's CDR3 is CASSPLRLAGERTDTQYF. The CDR3 DNA sequence: TGTGCCAGCAGTCCCCTTCGGCTAGCGGGAGAGCGCACAGATACGCAGTATTTT.

This sequence joins TRBV7-8 and TRBJ1-5, with 7 bases fitting TRBD1. The V gene's germline CDR1 is SGHVS and CDR2 FQNEAQ. The CDR3 runs 18 residues. The V and J ends lost 4 bases and 2 bases, in that order; junction bases with no gene match: 14. The DNA for the CDR3 is TGTGCCAGCAGCTCAGAACCTTTTACCGGGACAGGCAATCAGCCCCAGCATTTT. Translated, it gives CASSSEPFTGTGNQPQHF.

This sequence joins TRBV19 and TRBJ2-7; TRBD1 might be the D (5 bases). Germline loops: CDR1 LNHDA, CDR2 SQIVND (reference sequence). Trimming took 0 bases from V and 5 from J, leaving 14 bases between them. The CDR3 runs to 15 residues. CDR3 amino acids: CASSIDNRGFHEQYF. The CDR3 DNA reads TGTGCCAGTAGTATAGATAATAGGGGTTTCCACGAGCAGTACTTC.

The CDR3 loop is CASYPAAGGPPDTQYF. CDR3 sequence (DNA): TGTGCCAGCTACCCCGCGGCGGGAGGCCCTCCAGATACGCAGTATTTT. The rearrangement joins TRBV11-2 to TRBJ2-3; 8 nucleotides match TRBD2. The CDR3 is made up of 16 amino acids. The germline V gene encodes CDR1 SGHAT and CDR2 FQNNGV. The V gene end was trimmed by 8 bases and the J gene end by 4 bases; junction bases not matched to a gene: 14.

The gene calls are TRBV4-1 and TRBJ2-1; 7 bases agree with TRBD1. V gave up 3 bases and J gave up 2 bases; unmatched junction bases: 7. Germline CDR1 reads MGHRA; CDR2 reads YSYEKL. The CDR3 totals 16 residues. The CDR3 region is CASSHARDSTYNEQFF. DNA of the CDR3: TGCGCCAGCAGCCACGCAAGGGACAGCACCTACAATGAGCAGTTCTTC.

This chain joins TRBV6-5 and TRBJ2-2; the match to TRBD1 covers 9 bases. With 5 bases clipped from V and 6 bases from J, the junction kept 4 bases outside the gene matches. Germline CDR1 is MNHEY and CDR2 is SVGAGI. The CDR3 is made up of 14 amino acids. CDR3 DNA sequence: TGTGCCAGCAGTGGGACAGGGTACGCCGGGGAGCTGTTTTTT. The encoded protein is CASSGTGYAGELFF.

V and J are TRBV9 and TRBJ2-7; maybe TRBD2 (6 bases). The V gene's germline CDR1 is SGDLS and CDR2 YYNGEE. V gave up 4 bases and J gave up 4 bases, with 18 bases separating them. The CDR3 has 15 amino acids. Written as DNA, the CDR3 is TGTGCCAGCAGCCCCCGACATGACGCGGGATACGAGCAGTACTTC. Its protein product is CASSPRHDAGYEQYF. Full variable domain (missing parts from reference TRBV9 and TRBJ2-7): DSGVTQTPKHLITATGQRVTLRCSPRSGDLSVYWYQQSLDQGLQFLIQYYNGEERAKGNILERFSAQQFPDLHSELNLSSLELGDSALYFCASSPRHDAGYEQYFGPGTRLTVT.

About this clone itself: Other nucleotide sequences in the sample specify the same CDR3. The chain combines TRBV27 with TRBJ2-3, with unresolved D. This CDR3 has 13 amino acids. V was pared by 1 base and J by 4 bases, with 6 bases between. Germline CDR1 reads MNHEY; CDR2 reads SMNVEV (reference sequence). The CDR3 DNA reads as TGTGCCAGCAGTTTATTCTCGGCAGATACGCAGTATTTT. It is translated as CASSLFSADTQYF.

This clone is a singleton in its sample. The V call is TRBV4-1, the J call TRBJ2-6; perhaps TRBD1 as D (5 bases). From germline, CDR1 is MGHRA and CDR2 YSYEKL. The CDR3 consists of 16 residues. The V gene lost 11 bases and the J gene lost 0 bases, with 17 bases spanning the gap. The CDR3, as DNA: TGCGCCTCTAGGACATCCTTGACCTCTGGGGCCAACGTCCTGACTTTC. This translates into CASRTSLTSGANVLTF.

The gene calls are TRBV9 and TRBJ2-1, with unresolved D. Trimming removed 0 bases from V and 7 bases from J, with 14 bases in between. There are 15 residues in the CDR3. The germline V gene has CDR1 SGDLS and CDR2 YYNGEE. The chain's CDR3 is CASSVAGTQGNEQFF. The CDR3 nucleotides read TGTGCCAGCAGCGTAGCGGGCACGCAAGGGAATGAGCAGTTCTTC. Full variable domain (missing parts from reference TRBV9 and TRBJ2-1): DSGVTQTPKHLITATGQRVTLRCSPRSGDLSVYWYQQSLDQGLQFLIQYYNGEERAKGNILERFSAQQFPDLHSELNLSSLELGDSALYFCASSVAGTQGNEQFFGPGTRLTVL.

This rearrangement joins TRBV25-1 to TRBJ1-2; the match to TRBD1 covers 12 bases. V lost 2 bases and J lost 7; bases outside the gene matches: 8. This CDR3 comprises 16 residues. CDR1 is MGHDK and CDR2 is SYGVNS in the germline V gene. For the CDR3, the DNA is TGTGCCAGCAGTGAAACCTCCGGGACAGGGGGCTTTGGCTACACCTTC. Translated, it gives CASSETSGTGGFGYTF.

Written as DNA, the CDR3 is TGTGCCAGCAGTTTTGTTGAGAAGAACGAGCAGTACTTC. This translates into CASSFVEKNEQYF. The genes are TRBV28 and TRBJ2-7; no reliable D call. Trimming took off 3 bases at V and 5 bases at J, with 11 bases between the two ends. The CDR3 is made up of 13 amino acids. Germline assignment: CDR1 MDHEN and CDR2 SYDVKM. Supplemented by reference TRBV28 and TRBJ2-7, the full variable domain reads DVKVTQSSRYLVKRTGEKVFLECVQDMDHENMFWYRQDPGLGLRLIYFSYDVKMKEKGDIPEGYSVSREKKERFSLILESASTNQTSMYLCASSFVEKNEQYFGPGTRLTVT.

CDR3 region: CSVPGGGTAFF. The DNA for the CDR3 is TGCAGCGTTCCCGGGGGGGGGACAGCTTTCTTT. The chain recombines TRBV29-1 with TRBJ1-1; D possibly corresponds to TRBD1 (5 bases). The V gene's germline CDR1 is SQVTM and CDR2 ANQGSEA. V shed 5 bases and J shed 10 bases, with 14 bases lying between them. The CDR3 length is 11 residues. Based on the CDR3 plus reference TRBV29-1 and TRBJ1-1, the full variable domain is SAVISQKPSRDICQRGTSLTIQCQVDSQVTMMFWYRQQPGQSLTLIATANQGSEATYESGFVIDKFPISRPNLTFSTLTVSNMSPEDSSIYLCSVPGGGTAFFGQGTRLTVV.

The chain combines TRBV5-1 with TRBJ2-7; 8 bases are a match to TRBD2. This CDR3 region has 13 residues. CDR1 is SGHRS, CDR2 YFSETQ, per germline. With V trimmed by 2 bases and J by 5 bases, 3 bases remained unmatched. CDR3 sequence reads: CASSFGRGDEQYF. CDR3 in DNA: TGCGCCAGCAGCTTCGGGCGGGGGGACGAGCAGTACTTC. Drawing the rest from reference TRBV5-1 and TRBJ2-7, the complete variable domain is KAGVTQTPRYLIKTRGQQVTLSCSPISGHRSVSWYQQTPGQGLQFLFEYFSETQRNKGNFPGRFSGRQFSNSRSEMNVSTLELGDSALYLCASSFGRGDEQYFGPGTRLTVT.

This clone was observed once. This rearrangement joins TRBV7-9 to TRBJ2-3; unclear D gene. V lost 8 bases and J 1 base, leaving 16 bases between the germline ends. The CDR3 is made up of 15 amino acids. Germline CDR1 is SEHNR and CDR2 is FQNEAQ (reference sequence). The CDR3 bases are TGTGCCAGCCAAAGGGAAAGATTTGGCACAGATACGCAGTATTTT. It yields the protein CASQRERFGTDTQYF.

The chain recombines TRBV29-1 with TRBJ1-2; tentative D call: TRBD1 (5 bases). The CDR3 length is 13 residues. Trimming took 6 bases from V and 7 from J, leaving 18 bases between them. Germline lookup yields CDR1 SQVTM and CDR2 ANQGSEA. The CDR3 coding sequence is TGCAGCGTCCTCAGCGGGGACGTGCGTGGCTACACCTTC. Encoded protein: CSVLSGDVRGYTF.

The rearrangement joins TRBV19 to TRBJ2-1; TRBD1 or TRBD2 may be the D gene (5 bases each). V was trimmed by 5 bases and J by 1 base, leaving 9 bases between them. CDR3 size: 14 residues. Germline values: CDR1 LNHDA, CDR2 SQIVND (reference sequence). This CDR3 is CASSGGISYNEQFF. CDR3 DNA: TGTGCCAGTAGTGGGGGTATATCCTACAATGAGCAGTTCTTC.

This clone was found a few times. J is TRBJ2-3 and V is TRBV7-6; 7 nucleotides agree with TRBD2. Germline assignment: CDR1 SGHVS and CDR2 FNYEAQ. V was pared by 2 bases and J by 0 bases, with 2 bases of the junction left unmatched. The CDR3 covers 15 residues. The CDR3 reads CASSLLAVSTDTQYF. In DNA, the CDR3 is TGTGCCAGCAGCTTACTAGCGGTTAGCACAGATACGCAGTATTTT.

The CDR3: CASSLIGPRGTYGYTF. CDR3 sequence (DNA): TGTGCCAGCAGTCTCATCGGGCCGCGGGGGACCTATGGCTACACCTTC. V and J are TRBV11-2 and TRBJ1-2, with D possibly being TRBD1 (5 bases). V lost 6 bases and J lost 4, with 21 bases in between. Germline CDR1 is SGHAT and CDR2 is FQNNGV. The CDR3 extends over 16 amino acids.

This clone was seen only once. This chain connects TRBV19 to TRBJ2-7; D gene ambiguous. The ends were cut back, 1 base at V and 3 bases at J, with 10 bases in the middle. Germline lookup yields CDR1 LNHDA and CDR2 SQIVND (reference sequence). The CDR3 runs 14 residues. The CDR3 DNA sequence: TGTGCCAGTAGTATAGGACCTTACAGCTACGAGCAGTACTTC. Protein sequence: CASSIGPYSYEQYF.

The sample holds one count of this clone. The CDR3 loop reads CASSIADNEQFF. The CDR3 DNA sequence: TGTGCCAGCAGTATAGCGGACAATGAGCAGTTCTTC. The chain is built from TRBV7-9 and TRBJ2-1, with D possibly matching TRBD2 (6 bases). CDR3 size: 12 residues. Trimming removed 6 bases at V and 5 bases at J, with 8 bases between. CDR1 is SEHNR, CDR2 FQNEAQ, per germline (reference sequence). Full variable domain (missing parts from reference TRBV7-9 and TRBJ2-1): DTGVSQNPRHKITKRGQNVTFRCDPISEHNRLYWYRQTLGQGPEFLTYFQNEAQLEKSRLLSDRFSAERPKGSFSTLEIQRTEQGDSAMYLCASSIADNEQFFGPGTRLTVL.

The rearrangement joins TRBV2 to TRBJ2-7, with D tentatively TRBD2 (6 bases). The CDR3 consists of 14 residues. The germline CDR1 and CDR2 sequences are SNHLY and FYNNEI. Trimming left V 8 bases short and J 0 bases short, with 14 bases between. The CDR3 region is CASRERDSSYEQYF. Written as DNA, the CDR3 is TGTGCCAGCCGGGAAAGGGACTCCTCCTACGAGCAGTACTTC.

The chain has TRBV11-2 and TRBJ1-4; D not resolved. V lost 2 bases and J 0 bases, leaving 4 bases between the germline ends. The CDR3 consists of 14 residues. Germline CDR1 SGHAT, CDR2 FQNNGV. CDR3 DNA: TGTGCCAGCAGCTTACCGACAACTAATGAAAAACTGTTTTTT. Encoded protein: CASSLPTTNEKLFF.

DNA for the CDR3: TGTGCCAGCAGCTTAGGGCCAGCGGGAGAGCGGGAGCAGTTCTTC. It specifies CASSLGPAGEREQFF. The V call is TRBV7-6, the J call TRBJ2-1, with TRBD2 matching 8 bases. The junction had 9 bases not matched to a gene; V was cut back by 1 base and J by 10 bases. Germline V gives CDR1 SGHVS, CDR2 FNYEAQ. This CDR3 spans 15 amino acids.

The chain employs TRBV28 and TRBJ2-1; TRBD1 or TRBD2 may be the D gene (5 bases each). From germline, CDR1 is MDHEN and CDR2 SYDVKM. V lost 2 bases and J lost 7, with 15 bases in between. This CDR3 spans 15 amino acids. The CDR3 is CASSLEGSGWNEQFF. In DNA form, the CDR3 reads TGTGCCAGCAGTTTAGAGGGGTCAGGGTGGAATGAGCAGTTCTTC.

The V and J genes are TRBV7-2 and TRBJ2-2; tentatively, D is TRBD1 (5 bases). V lost 5 bases and J 6 bases, leaving 19 bases between the germline ends. This CDR3 is 16 amino acids long. The V gene's germline CDR1 is SGHTA and CDR2 FQGNSA. Written as DNA, the CDR3 is TGTGCCAGCAGCCTTCGACAGTACACCGGTTCCGGGGAGCTGTTTTTT. Its translation: CASSLRQYTGSGELFF.

The V gene is TRBV18, the J gene TRBJ1-5; no clear D. Germline CDR1 is KGHSH and CDR2 is LQKENI. The CDR3 contains 17 residues. Between the trimmed V and J ends, which lost 0 bases and 6 bases, there was a span of 18 bases. CDR3 residues: CASSPPAPRSIIQPQHF. In nucleotides, the CDR3 is TGTGCCAGCTCACCACCGGCTCCACGGAGTATCATTCAGCCCCAGCATTTT.

The chain has TRBV7-9 and TRBJ2-6; D ambiguous. CDR1 is SEHNR, CDR2 FQNEAQ, per germline (reference sequence). The V and J ends lost 1 base and 2 bases respectively, with 3 bases between them. The CDR3 loop spans 14 amino acids. The CDR3 region is CASSLDTGANVLTF. CDR3 nucleotide sequence: TGTGCCAGCAGCTTAGATACTGGGGCCAACGTCCTGACTTTC.

This clone was seen more than once but under ten times. The chain links TRBV7-9 to TRBJ2-2; the D gene is possibly TRBD2 (5 bases). The V end was cut by 9 bases, the J end by 8 bases, with 10 bases between. Germline-derived CDR1 and CDR2 are SEHNR and FQNEAQ (reference sequence). This CDR3 region has 11 residues. CDR3 protein: CASSGIGELFF. In DNA form, the CDR3 reads TGTGCCAGTTCCGGGATAGGGGAGCTGTTTTTT. The full variable domain, with the rest looked up from reference TRBV7-9 and TRBJ2-2, is DTGVSQNPRHKITKRGQNVTFRCDPISEHNRLYWYRQTLGQGPEFLTYFQNEAQLEKSRLLSDRFSAERPKGSFSTLEIQRTEQGDSAMYLCASSGIGELFFGEGSRLTVL.

This rearrangement joins TRBV29-1 to TRBJ2-1; D is unclear. CDR3 size: 12 residues. Trimming cost V 3 bases and J 3 bases, with 6 bases left between them. CDR1 and CDR2 (germline): SQVTM, ANQGSEA. CDR3 nucleotides: TGCAGCGTTGAGGCCTACTACAATGAGCAGTTCTTC. Translating it yields CSVEAYYNEQFF.

The chain has TRBV5-6 and TRBJ1-2; perhaps TRBD1 as D (6 bases). Germline CDR1 is SGHDT and CDR2 is YYEEEE. Trimming cost V 4 bases and J 4 bases, with 26 bases left between them. This CDR3 is built from 18 residues. The CDR3 sequence: CASSKMGRGHTPIYGYTF. The CDR3 DNA reads TGTGCCAGCAGCAAGATGGGCAGGGGCCATACTCCTATCTATGGCTACACCTTC.